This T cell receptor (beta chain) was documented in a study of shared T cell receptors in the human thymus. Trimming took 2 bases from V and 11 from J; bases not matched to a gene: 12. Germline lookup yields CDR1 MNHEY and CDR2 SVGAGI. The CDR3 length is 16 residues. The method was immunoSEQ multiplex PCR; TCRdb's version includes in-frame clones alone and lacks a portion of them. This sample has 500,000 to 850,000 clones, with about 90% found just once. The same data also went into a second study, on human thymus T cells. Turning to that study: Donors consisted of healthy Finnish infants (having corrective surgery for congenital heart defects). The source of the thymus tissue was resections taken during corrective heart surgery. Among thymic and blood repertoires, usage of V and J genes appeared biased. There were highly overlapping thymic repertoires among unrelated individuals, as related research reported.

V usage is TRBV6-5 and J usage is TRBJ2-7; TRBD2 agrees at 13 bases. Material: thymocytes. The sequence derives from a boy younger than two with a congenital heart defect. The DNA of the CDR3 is TGTGCCAGCAGTTACGAACTTATAGGACTAGCGGGAGAGAAGTACTTC. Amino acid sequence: CASSYELIGLAGEKYF.